These T cell receptor beta chains were read from a single sample in a study of T-cell memory formation after mild COVID-19. TCRdb recomputed calls from the 5' RACE reads with MiXCR, one row per CDR3 protein. The table includes 240,000 or so distinct CDR3 sequences, over 8.5% detected once. The sample consisted of PBMCs or a T cell subset sorted from them (not recorded which). The origin of the receptors is a young man who had mild COVID-19 (a few samples of this study predate the infection). Cell type and time point are not known. Both conserved end residues are trimmed from each CDR3. Some rows have no size entry. The others give once, few or many, or a class for an expanded clone.

cdr3_aa: ASTRNTGLDTEAF; v_call: TRBV5-1; clone_size: -
cdr3_aa: ASSPKGGYGNQPQH; v_call: TRBV6-5; clone_size: many
cdr3_aa: ASSQRRDNYNEQF; v_call: TRBV5-1; clone_size: -
cdr3_aa: ASSQSSRLDEQF; v_call: TRBV14; clone_size: -
cdr3_aa: SARVRDAEAF; v_call: TRBV20-1; clone_size: few
cdr3_aa: ASSFGSYNEQF; v_call: TRBV5-6; clone_size: few
cdr3_aa: ASSPDSIYGYT; v_call: TRBV7-2; clone_size: -
cdr3_aa: ASSPWTVSGNTIY; v_call: TRBV7-2; clone_size: few
cdr3_aa: ASSFRGGEDTQY; v_call: TRBV5-1; clone_size: many
cdr3_aa: ASSPGGPQH; v_call: TRBV12-3/TRBV12-4; clone_size: few
cdr3_aa: ASSRDLAGGEYEQY; v_call: TRBV7-2; clone_size: many
cdr3_aa: ASSLARQGNTEAF; v_call: TRBV5-6; clone_size: -
cdr3_aa: ASSETGGLDTQY; v_call: TRBV7-3; clone_size: few
cdr3_aa: ASRKTGATNEKLF; v_call: TRBV7-2; clone_size: few
cdr3_aa: AISDSGGRQETQY; v_call: TRBV10-3; clone_size: many
cdr3_aa: ASSYLGGGRTEAF; v_call: TRBV6-5; clone_size: many
cdr3_aa: SATRTGLQETQY; v_call: TRBV20-1; clone_size: few
cdr3_aa: ASSLLWTGSFYEQY; v_call: TRBV5-1; clone_size: few
cdr3_aa: ASSPQGSSPLH; v_call: TRBV12-3/TRBV12-4; clone_size: few
cdr3_aa: ASSLWGLSGYNEQF; v_call: TRBV5-6; clone_size: few
cdr3_aa: ASSSPLTSGDQETQY; v_call: TRBV6-5; clone_size: few
cdr3_aa: ASSPRSGLNYEQY; v_call: TRBV14; clone_size: -
cdr3_aa: ASSQELAGWETQY; v_call: TRBV4-1; clone_size: many
cdr3_aa: ASSSYSLGANVLT; v_call: TRBV7-2; clone_size: -
cdr3_aa: ASSDSPGQGYGYT; v_call: TRBV28; clone_size: many
cdr3_aa: AISEGSLSPAF; v_call: TRBV10-3; clone_size: few
cdr3_aa: ASRGGNQPQH; v_call: TRBV12-3/TRBV12-4; clone_size: -
cdr3_aa: ASSAGTDNTEAF; v_call: TRBV18; clone_size: many